The text below deals with one T cell receptor (beta chain). Its antigen is not yet known. At one of its ends the junction is not consistent with the germline gene, which may arise from a read error. The CDR3 has 19 amino acids, counting the end cysteine and phenylalanine. Only CDR3 DNA is held: 57 bases, read in frame from base 1. The germline V gene supplies CDR1 SNHLY and CDR2 FYNNEI. The sample belongs to a study of post-analysis software for immune sequencing data (dated by TCRdb to between 2014 and 2017). Turning to the overall study: Relapsing-remitting, secondary progressive and progressive-relapsing multiple sclerosis were recorded as disease courses, and subtype annotation was lacking for some patients. The patient repertoires were compared against around 11 previously published healthy control repertoires obtained from donors aged about 6 to 26 years. A subset of samples was prepared in parallel using single-end sample barcoding, then pooled and co-amplified after Illumina adapter ligation.

The research as a whole found: Roughly 5 TRBV segments, including TRBV5-6, TRBV5-1 and TRBV20-1, were significantly more frequent in patients than controls. Direct clustering with F measure revealed strong co-clustering of samples prepared in the same batch, which led to a batch-effect correction. The control group was slightly older than the multiple sclerosis patient group. Compared with controls, multiple sclerosis patients had significantly lower normalized Chao1 diversity, a finding suggesting substantial peripheral T-cell clonal expansion.

Libraries were made using PCR. The reads were generated on an Illumina HiSeq 2500. To reduce PCR and sequencing biases, unique molecular identifiers were incorporated into the TCR beta cDNA libraries. Roughly 0.5 million cDNA molecules were obtained per 1 to 10 million input T cells, so each molecule approximated one T cell. Patient libraries were prepared and sequenced with the same protocol used for the earlier healthy control dataset. Within a given batch, samples were prepared together, multiplexed and sequenced on the same HiSeq lane. The authors' analysis ran thus. Raw barcoded reads were processed with MIGEC, discarding single-read molecular identifier groups before consensus assembly and CDR3 extraction. Clonotype tables were post-analysed with VDJtools, normalizing diversity by down-sampling all datasets to the smallest sample size. To correct batch-related cross-sample contamination, repertoire overlap clustering matched CDR3 amino acid sequences but not nucleotide sequences. TCRdb's own reprocessing of the public reads used fastp at Q25 and MiXCR and kept productive beta chains. Identical CDR3 protein sequences are pooled into one entry, listed with their most common genes and DNA. It is TCRdb's table, rather than the study itself, that gives the V and J calls and clone size. This sample gives roughly 570,000 distinct CDR3 sequences in total; around 34% of them show up just once. The ten biggest clones cover approximately 6% of the sample.

TCR beta repertoires were profiled from peripheral blood of approximately 13 young patients with multiple sclerosis to demonstrate the VDJtools post-analysis software. The multiple sclerosis patients were children and adolescents ranging in age from about 6 to 17 years. Sequencing input: blood. The TCR was taken from a girl under 18 with multiple sclerosis. The sequence joins TRBV2 to TRBJ2-1; TRBD2 matches 15 bases in the middle. The CDR3 region reads CTSRNPGTSGGPSRNEQFF. The sequence in DNA is TGTACCAGCAGGAACCCTGGGACTAGCGGGGGGCCCAGTCGTAATGAGCAGTTCTTC.